A selection of T cell receptor beta chains follows, all from one sample in a study of T cell repertoires in cytomegalovirus infection. Using its own MiXCR run on the reads, TCRdb lists one record per CDR3 protein. The profile shows approximately 400,000 distinct CDR3 sequences, approximately 30% of them singletons. Specimen: PBMCs. All receptors derive from a human donor in good health (CMV status not recorded). Some clones in this sample may be carry-over from other donors' samples. CDR3s include the opening cysteine and the closing phenylalanine or tryptophan. D genes are given only for firm matches. Size is stated for part of the rows, as once, few or many counts, or as a class when the clone is expanded.

DNA	CDR3	size	V	J	D
TGTGCCAGCAGCTTAGGGGCCACGGCCGGCGAAAAACTGTTTTTT	CASSLGATAGEKLFF	NA	TRBV7-9	TRBJ1-4	NA
TGTGCCAGCAGGGGGACAGGGGGAGAAACTGAAGCTTTCTTT	CASRGTGGETEAFF	NA	TRBV6-1	TRBJ1-1	TRBD1
TGCAGTGCTAGAGATAGGCAGGGGAGAATGAACACTGAAGCTTTCTTT	CSARDRQGRMNTEAFF	NA	TRBV20-1	TRBJ1-1	NA
TGTGCCAGCAGCTCACAGGGGTGGGCAGATACGCAGTATTTT	CASSSQGWADTQYF	many	TRBV7-2	TRBJ2-3	TRBD1
TGTGCCAGCACCACGGGTAGCGGGGGTGATGAGCAGTTCTTC	CASTTGSGGDEQFF	NA	TRBV7-6	TRBJ2-1	TRBD2
TGTGCCAGCAGCCAAGTAGCGGGGAGGACAGATACGCAGTATTTT	CASSQVAGRTDTQYF	NA	TRBV3-1	TRBJ2-3	TRBD2
TGCGCCAGCAGCGCCGATCCCGGGACTAGCTGGGAGACCCAGTACTTC	CASSADPGTSWETQYF	once	TRBV5-1	TRBJ2-5	TRBD2
TGCAGTGCTAGAGACCCTAGGGGGGACAGGGCTGGCTACACCTTC	CSARDPRGDRAGYTF	NA	TRBV20-1	TRBJ1-2	TRBD1
TGTGCCAGCAGTTACACGGGCCTCTCCTACAATGAGCAGTTCTTC	CASSYTGLSYNEQFF	few	TRBV6-2/TRBV6-3	TRBJ2-1	NA
TGTACCAGGAGCCCCCAACACAGCCACGAGCAGTACTTC	CTRSPQHSHEQYF	NA	TRBV7-2	TRBJ2-7	NA
TGTGCCAGCAGTTACCAGACAGGTCCGGGTGAAAAACTGTTTTTT	CASSYQTGPGEKLFF	NA	TRBV6-5	TRBJ1-4	NA
TGCAGTGCAGGTGGGAAAACGGACTATGGCTACACCTTC	CSAGGKTDYGYTF	NA	TRBV20-1	TRBJ1-2	NA
TGTGCCAGCAGACGGTGGTGGAATTCACCCCTCCACTTT	CASRRWWNSPLHF	few	TRBV28	TRBJ1-6	NA
TGTGCCAGAAGCGAAGACAGGTTTCTTACCCAGTACTTC	CARSEDRFLTQYF	NA	TRBV7-2	TRBJ2-5	NA
TGTGCCAGCAGCTTAGTGGTACTAGCGAGTCAAGAGACCCAGTACTTC	CASSLVVLASQETQYF	many	TRBV7-2	TRBJ2-5	TRBD2
TGCAGCGTTGAAGGAGAAACTAACTATGGCTACACCTTC	CSVEGETNYGYTF	NA	TRBV29-1	TRBJ1-2	NA
TGTGCCAGCAGCGACGAGAGCGGGTTGGCCTGGGAGACCCAGTACTTC	CASSDESGLAWETQYF	NA	TRBV11-2	TRBJ2-5	NA
TGTGCCAGCAGTTCCCGACAGGGGCTACTGTTGTCTGAAGCTTTCTTT	CASSSRQGLLLSEAFF	many	TRBV7-2	TRBJ1-1	TRBD1
TGTGCCAGCAGTTCGACAGGGAGGGGAAGCACTGAAGCTTTCTTT	CASSSTGRGSTEAFF	NA	TRBV6-6	TRBJ1-1	TRBD1
TGTGCCAGCAGCTTACCGCCGGGACAGGGTAAATATAGCAATCAGCCCCAGCATTTT	CASSLPPGQGKYSNQPQHF	many	TRBV7-2	TRBJ1-5	TRBD1
TGTGCCAGCAGCCAGGGACTAGCGGGGTCGTGGTCCTACAATGAGCAGTTCTTC	CASSQGLAGSWSYNEQFF	once	TRBV14	TRBJ2-1	TRBD2
TGTGCCAGTTTGAAGGGGGGAGGCTCAAACACTGAAGCTTTCTTT	CASLKGGGSNTEAFF	NA	TRBV4-2	TRBJ1-1	NA
TGTGCCAGAAGTTGGGGAGGGGGGTACGAGCAGTACTTC	CARSWGGGYEQYF	NA	TRBV28	TRBJ2-7	NA
TGTGCCAGCTCCTCCGGGACAGGGCCCCTCAATGAGCAGTTCTTC	CASSSGTGPLNEQFF	few	TRBV18	TRBJ2-1	TRBD1
TGTGCCAGCAGCCGAAGCGGGGGGCCCTACAATGAGCAGTTCTTC	CASSRSGGPYNEQFF	many	TRBV7-2	TRBJ2-1	TRBD2
TGTGCCATCAGTGAGGGGGTTAATTTT	CAISEGVNF	NA	TRBV10-3	TRBJ1-4	NA
TGCGCCAGCAGCGAAAGCAGCACAGGGACCGCGACTAATGAAAAACTGTTTTTT	CASSESSTGTATNEKLFF	NA	TRBV10-2	TRBJ1-4	NA
TGTGCCAGCTCACCTTTAAGACAGGGAGAGCGCCGGGGCAATGAGCAGTTCTTC	CASSPLRQGERRGNEQFF	many	TRBV18	TRBJ2-1	TRBD1
TGTGCCAGCAGCTTACGCCAGGGGGGCGGTACGGGCAATCAGCCCCAGCATTTT	CASSLRQGGGTGNQPQHF	many	TRBV7-6	TRBJ1-5	TRBD1
TGTGCCAGCAGCCCTCTCCAGGGGAAGGCGAACACCGGGGAGCTGTTTTTT	CASSPLQGKANTGELFF	NA	TRBV7-9	TRBJ2-2	NA
TGTGCCAGCAGTTTAGCGCTTGGCCCTGGGGAGCTGTTTTTT	CASSLALGPGELFF	many	TRBV12-3/TRBV12-4	TRBJ2-2	NA
TGCAGCGTCGCCCCGCTAGCAGGGGACACTGAAGCTTTCTTT	CSVAPLAGDTEAFF	NA	TRBV29-1	TRBJ1-1	NA
TGTGCCAGCAGTTTGGGGCAGGGGCGTATCGAGCAGTACTTC	CASSLGQGRIEQYF	many	TRBV28	TRBJ2-7	NA
TGTGCCAGTAGTATGGTAGTCGGCAATCAGCCCCAGCATTTT	CASSMVVGNQPQHF	few	TRBV19	TRBJ1-5	NA
TGTGCCAGCAGCTTGTCGAGAGACAATGAGCAGTTCTTC	CASSLSRDNEQFF	few	TRBV5-3	TRBJ2-1	NA
TGTGCCAGCGCACCCCCGGGGTCGGGAGGAAACACCATATATTTT	CASAPPGSGGNTIYF	many	TRBV28	TRBJ1-3	NA
TGCAGCGTTGTAGTGCCCAACCAAGAGACCCAGTACTTC	CSVVVPNQETQYF	few	TRBV29-1	TRBJ2-5	NA